Listed below are T cell receptor beta chains from one sample, sequenced in a study of healthy donors' naive CD4 and CD8 T cells. TCRdb processed the reads anew with MiXCR; each CDR3 protein has one entry. The sample holds roughly 200,000 distinct CDR3 sequences; nearly 75% are singletons and the top ten take less than 2.5%. Sequencing was done on a sample of naive CD4+ and CD8+ T cells sorted from blood, pooled from several donors. These receptors all come from a pool of human donors in good health; the sample pools cells from several healthy donors. Both conserved end residues are part of each CDR3. A D gene is named only where the DNA matches it firmly. Expanded clones are given a class, and other clones once, few, many or no size at all.

j_gene,v_gene,d_gene,abundance,CDR3aa,CDR3nt
TRBJ2-3,TRBV29-1,.,few,CSVEFTDTQYF,TGCAGCGTTGAGTTTACAGATACGCAGTATTTT
TRBJ1-6,TRBV15,.,.,CATSRGRGSNSPLHF,TGTGCCACCAGCAGAGGCCGGGGATCGAATTCACCCCTCCACTTT
TRBJ1-2,TRBV29-1,TRBD1,.,CSVRTRDSTYNYGYTF,TGCAGCGTTCGAACCCGGGACAGCACCTATAACTATGGCTACACCTTC
TRBJ2-7,TRBV19,TRBD2,few,CASRKGLDSSYEQYF,TGTGCCAGTAGAAAAGGACTAGACAGCTCCTACGAGCAGTACTTC
TRBJ1-2,TRBV29-1,.,.,CSVPDSYGYTF,TGCAGCGTTCCTGACAGCTATGGCTACACCTTC
TRBJ1-4,TRBV29-1,.,.,CSVDLGTMGEGLFF,TGCAGCGTTGACCTCGGAACGATGGGTGAAGGACTGTTTTTT
TRBJ2-3,TRBV7-2,.,few,CASSFIAGLSTDTQYF,TGTGCCAGCAGCTTCATTGCTGGACTGAGCACAGATACGCAGTATTTT
TRBJ2-7,TRBV29-1,TRBD2,.,CSVDGLAGSPREQYF,TGCAGCGTCGATGGACTAGCGGGATCCCCCCGCGAGCAGTACTTC
TRBJ2-7,TRBV12-3/TRBV12-4,.,.,CASSSFYEQYF,TGTGCCAGCAGTTCCTTCTACGAGCAGTACTTC
TRBJ1-1,TRBV29-1,.,.,CSVSQTEAFF,TGCAGCGTTAGTCAAACTGAAGCTTTCTTT
TRBJ2-5,TRBV6-1,.,.,CASSKPGQETQYF,TGTGCCAGCAGCAAACCCGGTCAAGAGACCCAGTACTTC
TRBJ1-1,TRBV19,.,.,CASSINDEGYTEAFF,TGTGCCAGTAGTATAAACGATGAGGGCTACACTGAAGCTTTCTTT
TRBJ2-1,TRBV7-2,.,.,CASSKGPGDEQFF,TGTGCCAGCAGCAAGGGCCCTGGGGATGAGCAGTTCTTC
TRBJ2-1,TRBV30,.,.,CAWSRGNALYNEQFF,TGTGCCTGGAGTAGGGGGAATGCGCTCTACAATGAGCAGTTCTTC
TRBJ1-5,TRBV19,.,.,CASSIQFPGNQPQHF,TGTGCCAGTAGTATTCAATTCCCCGGCAATCAGCCCCAGCATTTT
TRBJ1-6,TRBV6-5,.,.,CASSYSMGGAGSPLHF,TGTGCCAGCAGTTACTCTATGGGGGGCGCGGGCTCACCCCTCCACTTT
TRBJ1-2,TRBV29-1,.,few,CSVPGREGGYTF,TGCAGCGTGCCGGGGAGGGAGGGAGGCTACACCTTC
TRBJ1-3,TRBV11-2,TRBD1,few,CASRDRVGRNTIYF,TGTGCCAGCAGGGACAGGGTCGGAAGAAACACCATATATTTT
TRBJ2-5,TRBV29-1,TRBD2,few,CSAEGPTSGARETQYF,TGCAGCGCCGAGGGTCCGACTAGCGGGGCCCGGGAGACCCAGTACTTC
TRBJ2-5,TRBV11-2,.,.,CASSSTKEGSWETQYF,TGTGCCAGCAGCTCCACTAAAGAGGGGTCATGGGAGACCCAGTACTTC
TRBJ2-3,TRBV24-1,TRBD1,.,CATSDPGTGGKADTQYF,TGTGCCACCAGTGACCCAGGGACAGGGGGGAAGGCAGATACGCAGTATTTT
TRBJ2-1,TRBV10-3,TRBD1,.,CAISERQGLGNEQFF,TGTGCCATCAGTGAAAGACAGGGGTTGGGGAATGAGCAGTTCTTC
TRBJ2-7,TRBV29-1,TRBD1,few,CSGGQFAYEQYF,TGCAGCGGGGGACAGTTTGCCTACGAGCAGTACTTC
TRBJ1-6,TRBV29-1,.,.,CSARNSGNSPLHF,TGCAGCGCCAGGAACTCGGGGAATTCACCCCTCCACTTT
TRBJ2-3,TRBV12-3/TRBV12-4,.,.,CASNSYTDTQYF,TGTGCCAGCAACTCCTACACAGATACGCAGTATTTT
TRBJ1-5,TRBV20-1,.,once,CSARDSVVRNQPQHF,TGCAGTGCTAGAGATTCGGTGGTGCGGAATCAGCCCCAGCATTTT
TRBJ1-1,TRBV27,TRBD1,.,CASRPHRGGETEAFF,TGTGCCAGCAGGCCTCACAGGGGAGGGGAGACTGAAGCTTTCTTT
TRBJ2-1,TRBV20-1,.,.,CSARVAPSYNEQFF,TGCAGTGCTAGAGTTGCTCCCTCCTACAATGAGCAGTTCTTC
TRBJ2-3,TRBV29-1,.,.,CSVIGRGTDTQYF,TGCAGCGTTATCGGCAGGGGAACAGATACGCAGTATTTT
TRBJ2-5,TRBV6-5,TRBD1,.,CASSTHRGPQETQYF,TGTGCCAGCAGTACCCACAGGGGGCCGCAAGAGACCCAGTACTTC
TRBJ1-6,TRBV10-3,.,.,CAISDLLLGSPLHF,TGTGCCATCAGCGATCTCCTACTGGGTTCACCCCTCCACTTT
TRBJ2-1,TRBV20-1,.,.,CSASSRGSYNEQFF,TGCAGTGCTAGTTCCCGCGGATCCTACAATGAGCAGTTCTTC
TRBJ2-7,TRBV6-5,.,once,CASSPQGSEQYF,TGTGCCAGCAGTCCACAGGGAAGTGAGCAGTACTTC
TRBJ2-7,TRBV30,TRBD2,.,CAWKTSGTYEQYF,TGTGCCTGGAAAACTAGCGGGACCTACGAGCAGTACTTC
TRBJ1-1,TRBV18,.,.,CASSPKILSGTEAFF,TGTGCCAGCTCACCGAAGATCTTGTCTGGCACTGAAGCTTTCTTT
TRBJ1-1,TRBV12-3/TRBV12-4,.,few,CASSLIVPEAFF,TGTGCCAGCAGTTTGATTGTCCCTGAAGCTTTCTTT
TRBJ1-2,TRBV29-1,.,.,CSVEDSQSASF,TGCAGCGTTGAAGACTCTCAGTCTGCTAGCTTC
TRBJ1-2,TRBV19,.,.,CASTMNRMRGYTF,TGTGCCAGTACCATGAACAGGATGCGTGGCTACACCTTC
TRBJ2-1,TRBV18,.,.,CASSPLDRYNEQFF,TGTGCCAGCTCACCACTTGACAGATACAATGAGCAGTTCTTC
TRBJ1-1,TRBV29-1,.,.,CSVEEGLNTEAFF,TGCAGCGTTGAGGAGGGTTTGAACACTGAAGCTTTCTTT
TRBJ1-2,TRBV29-1,.,few,CSERDAEGYTF,TGCAGCGAGAGGGACGCCGAGGGCTACACCTTC